This is a list of T cell receptor beta chains from one sample in a study of blood T cells in healthy people across ages. A single record per CDR3 protein comes from TCRdb applying MiXCR to the 5' RACE reads. The profile shows around 1.5 million distinct CDR3 sequences, 40% to 50% of them singletons. The specimen was blood. These receptors all stem from a woman between 18 and 29 years old in good health. CDR3s include the opening cysteine and the closing phenylalanine or tryptophan. The order of the fields is D gene, V gene, J gene, clone size, CDR3 DNA, CDR3 protein. The D gene is left open where the match is weak. Expanded clones are given a class, and other clones once, few, many or no size at all.

>NA|TRBV12-3/TRBV12-4|TRBJ2-5|NA
TGTGCCAGCAGTTTTTCCCCTGAAGAGACCCAGTACTTC
CASSFSPEETQYF
>NA|TRBV7-9|TRBJ2-7|few
TGTGCCAGCAGTCCGAATGGTTTAGGGGGGACCTACGAGCAGTACTTC
CASSPNGLGGTYEQYF
>NA|TRBV20-1|TRBJ2-7|few
TGCAGTGCTAGGGTCGGTCGGGACTTGCCCTCCTACGAGCAGTACTTC
CSARVGRDLPSYEQYF
>NA|TRBV10-3|TRBJ1-3|NA
TGTGCCATCAATGGGGGTGGAAACACCATATATTTT
CAINGGGNTIYF
>NA|TRBV7-2|TRBJ1-2|NA
TGTGCCAGCAGCACCACGATCTTCGAAAGCTATGGCTACACCTTC
CASSTTIFESYGYTF
>NA|TRBV7-6|TRBJ2-2|NA
TGTGCCAGCAGTCACAGTCCCGGGGAGCTGTTTTTT
CASSHSPGELFF
>NA|TRBV4-1|TRBJ1-4|NA
TGCGCCAGCAGCCAAGTACGAAATGATGAAAAACTGTTTTTT
CASSQVRNDEKLFF
>NA|TRBV9|TRBJ1-2|NA
TGTGCCAGCAGCGTAGGAAGGCAGACCAACTATGGCTACACCTTC
CASSVGRQTNYGYTF
>TRBD2|TRBV9|TRBJ2-1|NA
TGTGCCAGCAGTAAACTAGCGGCGACCTACAATGAGCAGTTCTTC
CASSKLAATYNEQFF
>NA|TRBV3-1|TRBJ2-5|NA
TGTGCCAGCAGCCAAGCTACCAGCCAAGAGACCCAGTACTTC
CASSQATSQETQYF
>NA|TRBV20-1|TRBJ2-6|NA
TGCAGTGCTAGGATGGGGCTTGGAGGGGGTCTTGGGGCCAACGTCCTGACTTTC
CSARMGLGGGLGANVLTF
>NA|TRBV20-1|TRBJ1-1|few
TGCAGTGCTAGAGCCCAGATCAACACTGAAGCTTTCTTT
CSARAQINTEAFF
>NA|TRBV20-1|TRBJ2-4|NA
TGCAGTGCTAGTGTCTTCGGGGGGGGACAGAGGGAGATCCAGTACTTC
CSASVFGGGQREIQYF
>TRBD1|TRBV12-3/TRBV12-4|TRBJ2-7|NA
TGTGCCAGCAGTACCGGGACAGTGAACTACAATGAGCAGTACTTC
CASSTGTVNYNEQYF
>NA|TRBV29-1|TRBJ2-7|few
TGCAGCGTTAGCAGGGATCCCTCTGCCTACGAGCAGTACTTC
CSVSRDPSAYEQYF
>NA|TRBV5-6|TRBJ2-7|NA
TGTGCCAGCAGCCCACCGACAGCAGGTTCAAACGAGCAGTACTTC
CASSPPTAGSNEQYF
>NA|TRBV28|TRBJ1-2|NA
TGTGCCAGCAGCCGGGGCGAGGGCATCAACTATGGCTACACCTTC
CASSRGEGINYGYTF
>TRBD2|TRBV7-2|TRBJ2-1|NA
TGTACCAGCAGCAGGGGACTAGCGGCAATCAATGAGCAGTTCTTC
CTSSRGLAAINEQFF
>NA|TRBV5-1|TRBJ1-2|few
TGCGCCAGCAGCCACGGGGGTGCCGGCAACTATGGCTACACCTTC
CASSHGGAGNYGYTF
>NA|TRBV7-2|TRBJ2-3|few
TGTGCCAGCAGTTTGGGTGGGGGGGCGGCGGATACGCAGTATTTT
CASSLGGGAADTQYF
>NA|TRBV20-1|TRBJ2-1|NA
TGCAGTGCCGCATCCTACCTGGGCAATGAGCAGTTCTTC
CSAASYLGNEQFF
>TRBD1|TRBV4-1|TRBJ1-5|few
TGCGCCAGCAGCCAATTCCCCTCCGGACAGGGCGGGGGTCAGCCCCAGCATTTT
CASSQFPSGQGGGQPQHF
>NA|TRBV12-3/TRBV12-4|TRBJ2-7|NA
TGTGCCAGCAGTCCAGCAGGGAACACCTACGAGCAGTACTTC
CASSPAGNTYEQYF
>TRBD2|TRBV6-6|TRBJ2-5|few
TGTGCCAGCAATAAGCGGGAGAGGGAGACCCAGTACTTC
CASNKRERETQYF
>NA|TRBV27|TRBJ2-7|many
TGTGCCAGCAGTCGCGGGACATATAGTTCCGAGCAGTACTTC
CASSRGTYSSEQYF
>TRBD1|TRBV12-3/TRBV12-4|TRBJ1-4|NA
TGTGCCAGCAGTTTGGTCTGGGGGACAGGGGCGGATGAAAAACTGTTTTTT
CASSLVWGTGADEKLFF
>NA|TRBV2|TRBJ2-1|once
TGTGCCAGCTTGACTGTTTCCTACAATGAGCAGTTCTTC
CASLTVSYNEQFF
>NA|TRBV7-9|TRBJ2-7|NA
TGTGCCAGCAGCCCGGTAGGGGGAGGTGAGCAGTACTTC
CASSPVGGGEQYF
>NA|TRBV7-3|TRBJ1-1|NA
TGTGCCAGCAGCGACCCTCCGGGGACTGAAGCTTTCTTT
CASSDPPGTEAFF
>NA|TRBV9|TRBJ1-2|NA
TGTGCCAGCAGCGTAGGAAGGCAGGGCGAGGGCTATGGCTACACCTTC
CASSVGRQGEGYGYTF
>NA|TRBV9|TRBJ2-1|NA
TGTGCCAACAGCCCCGGAGGGGGTACCTACAATGAGCAGTTCTTC
CANSPGGGTYNEQFF
>NA|TRBV7-2|TRBJ1-3|few
TGTGCCAGCAGCTTAGCGGCATCGACTGGAAACACCATATATTTT
CASSLAASTGNTIYF
>NA|TRBV10-1|TRBJ1-5|NA
TGCGCCAGCGCCAGATCCTCCGACAATAGCAATCAGCCCCAGCATTTT
CASARSSDNSNQPQHF
>TRBD2|TRBV27|TRBJ2-3|NA
TGTGCCAGCAGTTTTTTGGGCGGGGGGATCGGGGATACGCAGTATTTT
CASSFLGGGIGDTQYF
>TRBD2|TRBV27|TRBJ2-1|many
TGTGCCAGCAGTGCGACTAGCGCCGGTGAGCAGTTCTTC
CASSATSAGEQFF
>NA|TRBV27|TRBJ2-7|few
TGTGCCAGCAGTTTAGGACAGTCCTTTGAGCAGTACTTC
CASSLGQSFEQYF
>NA|TRBV28|TRBJ1-2|NA
TGTGCCAGCAGTCCCACCGCGGACTATGGCTACACCTTC
CASSPTADYGYTF
>NA|TRBV12-3/TRBV12-4|TRBJ2-2|NA
TGTGCCAGTGGGGACAAGAGGGCCGGGGAGCTGTTTTTT
CASGDKRAGELFF
>NA|TRBV20-1|TRBJ1-2|few
TGCAGTGTCGGGGGGGGAACGGGCTATGGCTACACCTTC
CSVGGGTGYGYTF
>NA|TRBV20-1|TRBJ2-1|few
TGCAGTGCTAGGGGGGTTGCATCCCCCCCTAATGAGCAGTTCTTC
CSARGVASPPNEQFF
>NA|TRBV5-1|TRBJ2-6|NA
TGCGCCAGGCCCGCTAGCTCTGGGGCCAACGTCCTGACTTTC
CARPASSGANVLTF
>TRBD1|TRBV6-5|TRBJ1-3|NA
TGTGCCAGCAGTTACTCCCGGGACAGGGGCCCTAGCTCTGGAAACACCATATATTTT
CASSYSRDRGPSSGNTIYF
>NA|TRBV12-3/TRBV12-4|TRBJ1-1|few
TGTGCCAGCACCCCCGGGACCGGGACAAGCACTGAAGCTTTCTTT
CASTPGTGTSTEAFF
>TRBD1|TRBV18|TRBJ2-5|NA
TGTGCCAGCTCACCTCTCCAGGGGGTCCTCCAAGAGACCCAGTACTTC
CASSPLQGVLQETQYF
>NA|TRBV7-9|TRBJ2-1|once
TGTGCCAGCAGCTTAGTCTTACAGGTAAACAATGAGCAGTTGTTC
CASSLVLQVNNEQLF
>TRBD2|TRBV6-1|TRBJ2-3|NA
TGTGCCAGCAGTGAACCGGGACTAGCGGGAGCCGGTTCCACAGATACGCAGTATTTT
CASSEPGLAGAGSTDTQYF
>NA|TRBV20-1|TRBJ2-1|NA
TGCAGTGCTAGAGATCAAGAGGGGTACAATGAGCAGTTCTTC
CSARDQEGYNEQFF
>NA|TRBV11-2|TRBJ2-3|NA
TGTGCCAGCAGCTCGACCGCGCTGGGTTCAGATACGCAGTATTTT
CASSSTALGSDTQYF
>TRBD1|TRBV5-1|TRBJ2-7|NA
TGCGCCAGCAGCCCTGAACAGGGGCTTTCCTACGAGCAGTACTTC
CASSPEQGLSYEQYF
>NA|TRBV24-1|TRBJ2-3|few
TGTGCCACCAGTGATCGAGGTAGGGAAGGGGATACGCAGTATTTT
CATSDRGREGDTQYF
>NA|TRBV6-5|TRBJ2-2|NA
TGTGCCAGCAGGCAACCAGCCACCGGGGAGCTGTTTTTT
CASRQPATGELFF
>NA|TRBV29-1|TRBJ2-4|many
TGCAGCGTTGAATCAGTCCTAGCCAAAAACATTCAGTACTTC
CSVESVLAKNIQYF
>NA|TRBV7-9|TRBJ1-4|few
TGTGCCAGCAGCCCTCAATTACAGATTACTGGTGAAAAGCTGTTTTTT
CASSPQLQITGEKLFF